The sample holds a few counts of the clone carrying this TCR beta chain. Generated by immunoSEQ multiplex PCR, the TCRdb table keeps only in-frame clones and is missing some. The table shows some 94,000 clones, with roughly 80% occurring only once. This sample was included in a study of radiotherapy plus CTLA-4 blockade in lung cancer. Study-level information: For approximately 17% of patients, objective responses occurred, and approximately 31% had disease control.

This CDR3 spans 14 amino acids. CDR1 and CDR2 from the germline V gene are MNHEY and SMNVEV (reference sequence). This rearrangement joins TRBV27 to TRBJ1-5; 7 nucleotides align to TRBD1. Sequences were derived from peripheral blood, sampled from a patient treated with radiotherapy plus ipilimumab. The TCR was taken from a human donor with non-small cell lung cancer that progressed on radiotherapy plus ipilimumab. The CDR3 region has the DNA TGTGCTTTTCAATACAGGGGACTTAATCAGCCCCAGCATTTT. This translates into CAFQYRGLNQPQHF.